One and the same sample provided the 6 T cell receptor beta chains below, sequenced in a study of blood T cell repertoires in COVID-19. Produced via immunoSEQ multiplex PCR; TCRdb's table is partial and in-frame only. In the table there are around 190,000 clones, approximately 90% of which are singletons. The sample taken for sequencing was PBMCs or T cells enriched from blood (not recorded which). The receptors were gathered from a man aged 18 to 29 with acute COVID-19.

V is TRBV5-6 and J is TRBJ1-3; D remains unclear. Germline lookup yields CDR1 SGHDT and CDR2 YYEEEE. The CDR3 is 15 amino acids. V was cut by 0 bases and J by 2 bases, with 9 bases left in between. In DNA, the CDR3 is TGTGCCAGCAGCTTGGTGGGCGGGGCTGGAAACACCATATATTTT. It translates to CASSLVGGAGNTIYF.

The CDR3 here is CASSPTSGTSYYEQYF. The CDR3 bases are TGTGCCAGCAGCCCGACCTCCGGGACTAGCTACTACGAGCAGTACTTC. The chain joins TRBV28 to TRBJ2-7; TRBD2 matches 9 bases. This CDR3 is built from 16 residues. In germline, CDR1 is MDHEN, CDR2 SYDVKM. V shed 6 bases and J 3 bases; nucleotides not matched to a gene: 12.

CDR3 nucleotides: TGTGCCAGCAGCCCCGGAGCAGAGTCTTCCTACGAGCAGTACTTC. Its protein product is CASSPGAESSYEQYF. The chain joins TRBV7-2 to TRBJ2-7, with unresolved D. Germline CDR1 reads SGHTA; CDR2 reads FQGNSA. Trimming pared 5 bases from V and 1 base from J, leaving 15 bases between. The CDR3 runs 15 residues.

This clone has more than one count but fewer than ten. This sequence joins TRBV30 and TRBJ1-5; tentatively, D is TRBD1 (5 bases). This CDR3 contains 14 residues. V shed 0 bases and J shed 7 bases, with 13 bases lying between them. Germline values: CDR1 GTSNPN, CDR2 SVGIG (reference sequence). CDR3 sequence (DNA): TGTGCCTGGAGTGTATATGCAGGGATGCAGCCCCAGCATTTT. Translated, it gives CAWSVYAGMQPQHF.

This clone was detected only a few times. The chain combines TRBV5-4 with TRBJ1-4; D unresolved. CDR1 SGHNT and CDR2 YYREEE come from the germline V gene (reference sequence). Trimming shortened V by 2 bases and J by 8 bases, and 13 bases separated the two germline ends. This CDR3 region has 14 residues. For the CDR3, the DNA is TGTGCCAGCAGCTTCGGCCGGGAGAGGGAAAAACTGTTTTTT. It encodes CASSFGREREKLFF. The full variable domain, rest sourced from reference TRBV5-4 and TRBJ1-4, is ETGVTQSPTHLIKTRGQQVTLRCSSQSGHNTVSWYQQALGQGPQFIFQYYREEENGRGNFPPRFSGLQFPNYSSELNVNALELDDSALYLCASSFGREREKLFFGSGTQLSVL.

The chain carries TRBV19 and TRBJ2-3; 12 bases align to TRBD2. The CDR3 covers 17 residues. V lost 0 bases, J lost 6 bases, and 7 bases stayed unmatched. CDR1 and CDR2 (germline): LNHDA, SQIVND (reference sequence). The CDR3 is CASSIDLAGGTMDTQYF. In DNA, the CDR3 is TGTGCCAGTAGTATAGATCTAGCGGGAGGGACGATGGATACGCAGTATTTT.